This is a list of T cell receptor beta chains from one sample in a study of blood T cell repertoires in COVID-19. Clones were read by immunoSEQ multiplex PCR, and TCRdb kept only the in-frame ones, dropping some. The repertoire consists of under 300,000 clones, with about nine tenths occurring once and the leading ten covering 1.7%. Specimen: PBMCs or T cells enriched from blood (not recorded which). All receptors derive from a woman in her thirties or forties who had recovered from COVID-19. Each CDR3 is given without its conserved first and last residue. The order of the fields is CDR3 protein, J gene, V gene.

ASSLGQGRSYEQY TRBJ2-7 TRBV7-2
ASSNLGQGPYYGYT TRBJ1-2 TRBV19
ASSSGQGQYYNEQF TRBJ2-1 TRBV9
SAENYNEQF TRBJ2-1 TRBV20-1
ASSPRAAGASSSYNEQF TRBJ2-1 TRBV19
ASSPQDHTGELF TRBJ2-2 TRBV27
ASSTRGSSTDTQY TRBJ2-3 TRBV5-4
ASSFSPHWYGYT TRBJ1-2 TRBV11-2
ASSLTLTDASGYT TRBJ1-2 TRBV5-4
ASSLELGRAYEQF TRBJ2-1 TRBV5-4
ASSLARTGNTATNEKLF TRBJ1-4 TRBV7-9